What follows are 28 T cell receptor beta chains derived from one specimen sequenced in a study of T cell changes during pregnancy in multiple sclerosis. Profiled with immunoSEQ multiplex PCR; TCRdb holds only in-frame clones, not every one. The sample holds about 83,000 clones, 90% to 95% seen once. Specimen: peripheral blood, collected in the second trimester of pregnancy. These receptor sequences come from a female donor with multiple sclerosis, enrolled in a pregnancy study.

The chain links TRBV6-7 to TRBJ1-4, with TRBD1 matching 9 bases. TRBV6-7 is known as an ORF, though its function is uncertain. The CDR3 length is 17 residues. Trimming removed 7 bases from V and 7 bases from J; junction bases left unmatched: 16. The chain's CDR3 is CASKKQGAELRGEKLFF. In nucleotides, the CDR3 is TGTGCCAGCAAAAAACAGGGGGCCGAGCTCAGGGGTGAAAAACTGTTTTTT.

This clone appeared a single time. V and J are TRBV7-3 and TRBJ2-1; 9 nucleotides align to TRBD1. Germline CDR1 reads SGHTA; CDR2 reads FQGTGA. The CDR3 loop spans 14 amino acids. Trimming cost V 2 bases and J 8 bases; bases outside gene matches: 4. In DNA form, the CDR3 reads TGTGCCAGCAGCTTAGGTACAGGGGGCTATGAGCAGTTCTTC. It specifies CASSLGTGGYEQFF.

The gene calls are TRBV27 and TRBJ2-7; 12 nucleotides line up with TRBD2. The CDR3 runs 15 residues. The trim removed 0 bases at V and 5 bases at J, leaving 2 bases unmatched. Germline CDR1 MNHEY, CDR2 SMNVEV (reference sequence). The CDR3: CASSLSTSGSNEQYF. The CDR3 bases are TGTGCCAGCAGTTTATCGACTAGCGGGAGCAACGAGCAGTACTTC.

This clone came up once. Other DNA sequences of this sample code for an identical CDR3. This chain connects TRBV27 to TRBJ2-7; the D is unclear. Trimming removed 2 bases from V and 0 bases from J, with 5 bases in between. CDR1 and CDR2 (germline): MNHEY, SMNVEV (reference sequence). The CDR3 has 13 residues. This chain's CDR3 is CASSLGTSYEQYF. CDR3 nucleotides: TGTGCCAGCAGTTTAGGCACCTCCTACGAGCAGTACTTC.

V is TRBV7-2 and J is TRBJ1-2; 9 bases are shared with TRBD1. The CDR3 runs 15 residues. Losses at the gene ends were 1 base for V and 7 bases for J; bases not matched to a gene: 7. The V gene's germline CDR1 is SGHTA and CDR2 FQGNSA. CDR3 nucleotides: TGTGCCAGCAGCTTAGTGCCACAGGGGGCCGGTGGCTACACCTTC. This sequence encodes CASSLVPQGAGGYTF.

V and J are TRBV6-5 and TRBJ2-2; D perhaps matches TRBD1 (5 bases). Between the trimmed V and J ends, which lost 3 bases and 9 bases, there was a span of 8 bases. This CDR3 spans 12 amino acids. From germline, CDR1 is MNHEY and CDR2 SVGAGI. CDR3 residues: CASSYWGRELFF. CDR3 coding DNA: TGTGCCAGCAGTTATTGGGGCCGGGAGCTGTTTTTT.

V is TRBV5-1 and J is TRBJ2-7; TRBD1 agrees at 9 bases. With 4 bases clipped from V and 3 bases from J, the junction kept 5 bases outside the gene matches. This CDR3 is 14 amino acids long. Germline CDR1 SGHRS, CDR2 YFSETQ. The CDR3 loop reads CASSPGTGNYEQYF. The DNA for the CDR3 is TGCGCCAGCAGCCCAGGGACAGGGAACTACGAGCAGTACTTC.

CDR3 nucleotides: TGCGCCAGCAGTGATTTTATGGATCGGGGACACTCTGGAAACACCATATATTTT. Residues: CASSDFMDRGHSGNTIYF. The chain has TRBV10-2 and TRBJ1-3, with a weak D call TRBD1 (6 bases). Trimming took 3 bases from V and 0 from J, leaving 18 bases between them. Germline V gives CDR1 WSHSY, CDR2 SAAADI. The CDR3 has 18 amino acids.

This chain connects TRBV5-1 to TRBJ2-1; unclear D gene. The CDR3 is 16 residues long. The V end lost 0 bases, the J end lost 0 bases, and 10 bases lay between the germline ends. The germline gives CDR1 SGHRS, CDR2 YFSETQ. CDR3 loop: CASSLGGSRSYNEQFF. CDR3 in DNA: TGCGCCAGCAGCTTGGGAGGTTCCCGCTCCTACAATGAGCAGTTCTTC.

The rearrangement uses TRBV28 and TRBJ2-7; TRBD2 is a possible D gene (6 bases). Trimming took 6 bases from V and 2 from J, leaving 14 bases between them. Germline CDR1 reads MDHEN; CDR2 reads SYDVKM. CDR3 length equals 14 residues. The CDR3 region has the DNA TGTGCCAGCAGGGGGGGATCTGGGGCCTACGAGCAGTACTTC. This encodes CASRGGSGAYEQYF. The complete variable domain, with remaining parts taken from reference TRBV28 and TRBJ2-7, reads DVKVTQSSRYLVKRTGEKVFLECVQDMDHENMFWYRQDPGLGLRLIYFSYDVKMKEKGDIPEGYSVSREKKERFSLILESASTNQTSMYLCASRGGSGAYEQYFGPGTRLTVT.

The chain is built from TRBV6-6 and TRBJ1-2; 8 positions match TRBD1. Per the germline V gene, CDR1 is MNHNY and CDR2 is SVGAGI (reference sequence). V shed 5 bases, J shed 7 bases, and the junction held 12 bases outside the gene matches. The CDR3 length is 15 residues. The CDR3 here is CASSRTGTGDSGYTF. DNA for the CDR3: TGTGCCAGCAGTCGCACCGGGACAGGAGACTCTGGCTACACCTTC.

V usage is TRBV30 and J usage is TRBJ1-5; 7 nucleotides match TRBD1. V lost 8 bases to trimming and J lost 4 bases; unmatched junction nucleotides: 8. The germline V gene encodes CDR1 GTSNPN and CDR2 SVGIG (reference sequence). This CDR3 spans 13 amino acids. CDR3 region: CALSGRGNQPQHF. The DNA of the CDR3 is TGTGCCCTTTCGGGCAGGGGGAATCAGCCCCAGCATTTT.

The rearrangement uses TRBV23-1 and TRBJ1-5, with TRBD1 matching 7 bases. TRBV23-1 is assigned to the ORF class and has an uncertain function. V lost 0 bases, J lost 2 bases, and 13 bases stayed unmatched. The CDR3 runs to 19 residues. This CDR3 is CASSQSGPKGTERNQPQHF. The CDR3 region has the DNA TGCGCCAGCAGTCAATCAGGCCCTAAGGGGACAGAACGCAATCAGCCCCAGCATTTT.

The V call is TRBV5-4, the J call TRBJ1-1; the D gene is possibly TRBD1 (5 bases). CDR3 size: 13 residues. The V gene's germline CDR1 is SGHNT and CDR2 YYREEE (reference sequence). V lost 2 bases and J 4 bases, leaving 9 bases between the germline ends. The chain's CDR3 is CASSFMGGTEAFF. CDR3 DNA sequence: TGTGCCAGCAGCTTCATGGGGGGCACTGAAGCTTTCTTT.

The rearrangement joins TRBV5-6 to TRBJ2-7, with D possibly matching TRBD1 (5 bases). This CDR3 region has 13 residues. The V and J ends lost 4 bases and 5 bases respectively, with 13 bases between them. CDR1 and CDR2 (germline): SGHDT, YYEEEE. CDR3 DNA: TGTGCCAGCAGCGGGGCTGTAAGCGACGAGCAGTACTTC. Protein sequence: CASSGAVSDEQYF.

The rearrangement links TRBV7-2 to TRBJ2-7; a possible D gene is TRBD1 (6 bases). Trimming removed 5 bases from V and 5 bases from J, with 22 bases in between. The CDR3 runs to 16 residues. Germline V gives CDR1 SGHTA, CDR2 FQGNSA. In DNA form, the CDR3 reads TGTGCCAGCAGCCCTAGTGGGGGCTACGTAAGCCACGAGCAGTACTTC. This gives the protein CASSPSGGYVSHEQYF.

CDR3 sequence: CASSSSGLHQPQHF. The DNA of the CDR3 is TGCGCCAGCAGCTCCTCGGGACTTCATCAGCCCCAGCATTTT. J is TRBJ1-5 and V is TRBV5-1; perhaps TRBD1 as D (5 bases). The CDR3 spans 14 residues. Trimming cost V 3 bases and J 5 bases, with 12 bases left between them. Germline V CDR1 and CDR2: SGHRS, YFSETQ.

The rearrangement joins TRBV5-1 to TRBJ2-2, with 8 bases matching TRBD1. Trimming removed 4 bases from V and 4 bases from J; junction bases left unmatched: 15. Germline V CDR1 and CDR2: SGHRS, YFSETQ. This CDR3 is 18 amino acids long. This chain's CDR3 is CASSPLPSGQVATGELFF. The CDR3 DNA is TGCGCCAGCAGCCCTCTACCCTCGGGACAGGTGGCCACCGGGGAGCTGTTTTTT.

V usage is TRBV7-8 and J usage is TRBJ2-5; D not resolved. V was cut by 8 bases and J by 5 bases, with 12 bases left in between. Germline lookup yields CDR1 SGHVS and CDR2 FQNEAQ. This CDR3 comprises 12 residues. DNA for the CDR3: TGTGCCAGCGCCCCGGAGAGGGAGACCCAGTACTTC. Its protein is CASAPERETQYF.

The chain has TRBV30 and TRBJ2-2; TRBD1 matches at 8 bases. Germline assignment: CDR1 GTSNPN and CDR2 SVGIG (reference sequence). The CDR3 loop spans 19 amino acids. With V trimmed by 2 bases and J by 1 base, 15 bases remained unmatched. This chain's CDR3 is CAWSPSLGQVWRNTGELFF. CDR3 coding DNA: TGTGCCTGGAGTCCTAGCCTGGGACAGGTTTGGCGGAACACCGGGGAGCTGTTTTTT.

V gene TRBV30 combines with J gene TRBJ1-1, with a weak D call TRBD1 (5 bases). The CDR3 is made up of 13 amino acids. V was clipped by 1 base and J by 2 bases, with 8 bases between them. In germline, CDR1 is GTSNPN, CDR2 SVGIG (reference sequence). The CDR3 DNA sequence: TGTGCCTGGAGTGCTGACAGAAACACTGAAGCTTTCTTT. Its translation is CAWSADRNTEAFF.

V usage is TRBV11-2 and J usage is TRBJ2-7, with TRBD2 identical over 12 bases. After removal of 5 bases from V and 4 bases from J, the junction contained 3 bases not matched to a gene. The CDR3 is made up of 14 amino acids. The germline gives CDR1 SGHAT, CDR2 FQNNGV. The CDR3 region has the DNA TGTGCCAGCAGCCTTGGACTAGCGGGGTACGAGCAGTACTTC. This translates into CASSLGLAGYEQYF.

The chain carries TRBV6-1 and TRBJ2-2; 8 nucleotides align to TRBD2. From germline, CDR1 is MNHNS and CDR2 SASEGT. V lost 2 bases and J lost 6; bases outside the gene matches: 8. The length of the CDR3 is 16 residues. DNA for the CDR3: TGTGCCAGCAGTGAAATCAGCGGGAGTTGGTCCGGGGAGCTGTTTTTT. Residues: CASSEISGSWSGELFF.

This chain uses TRBV6-5 with TRBJ2-5; D gene unclear. V was pared by 1 base and J by 7 bases, with 13 bases between. The CDR3 loop spans 14 amino acids. Germline CDR1 reads MNHEY; CDR2 reads SVGAGI. The CDR3 region is CASSYYAAPGTQYF. Here the CDR3 DNA reads TGTGCCAGCAGTTACTACGCCGCCCCGGGGACCCAGTACTTC.

This sequence joins TRBV5-1 and TRBJ2-5, with 7 bases that match TRBD1. The J segment lost 1 base and the V segment lost 4 bases, leaving 7 bases of the junction unmatched. Per the germline V gene, CDR1 is SGHRS and CDR2 is YFSETQ. CDR3 length equals 15 residues. The chain's CDR3 is CASSRQGRGQETQYF. CDR3 DNA: TGCGCCAGCAGCCGACAGGGTCGAGGCCAAGAGACCCAGTACTTC.

The V and J genes are TRBV27 and TRBJ1-2; 9 nucleotides align to TRBD1. The germline gives CDR1 MNHEY, CDR2 SMNVEV (reference sequence). The CDR3 consists of 14 residues. The junction had 3 bases not matched to a gene; V was cut back by 0 bases and J by 7 bases. CDR3 sequence: CASSLSGQGGGYTF. The CDR3 nucleotides read TGTGCCAGCAGTTTATCGGGACAGGGAGGTGGCTACACCTTC.

The gene calls are TRBV7-6 and TRBJ2-1, with a weak D call TRBD1 (6 bases). The CDR3 extends over 13 amino acids. Germline loops: CDR1 SGHVS, CDR2 FNYEAQ. V lost 5 bases to trimming and J lost 6 bases, with 11 bases between them. In DNA, the CDR3 is TGTGCCAGCAGCCTTCTACAGGGCAATGAGCAGTTCTTC. Translating gives CASSLLQGNEQFF.

The chain uses TRBV5-1 and TRBJ2-2; 7 positions match TRBD2. In germline, CDR1 is SGHRS, CDR2 YFSETQ. V was clipped by 4 bases and J by 5 bases; unmatched bases: 11. CDR3 length: 16 residues. The CDR3 here is CASSVGLPFGTGELFF. The CDR3 region has the DNA TGCGCCAGCAGCGTGGGACTACCCTTCGGGACCGGGGAGCTGTTTTTT.